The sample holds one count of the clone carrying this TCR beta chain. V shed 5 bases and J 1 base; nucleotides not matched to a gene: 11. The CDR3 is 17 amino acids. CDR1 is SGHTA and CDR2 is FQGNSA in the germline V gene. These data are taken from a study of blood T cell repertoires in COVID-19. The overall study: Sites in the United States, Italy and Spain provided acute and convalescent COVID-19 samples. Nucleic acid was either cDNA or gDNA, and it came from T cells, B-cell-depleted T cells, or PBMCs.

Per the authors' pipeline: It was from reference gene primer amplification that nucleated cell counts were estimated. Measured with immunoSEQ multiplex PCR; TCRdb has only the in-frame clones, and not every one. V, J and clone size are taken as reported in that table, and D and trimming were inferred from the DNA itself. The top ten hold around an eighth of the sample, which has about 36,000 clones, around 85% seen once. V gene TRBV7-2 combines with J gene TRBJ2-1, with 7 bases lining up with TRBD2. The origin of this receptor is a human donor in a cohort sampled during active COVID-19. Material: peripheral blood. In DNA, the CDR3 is TGTGCCAGCAGCCGTAGACAAGCGGGGCTTTCCTACAATGAGCAGTTCTTC. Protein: CASSRRQAGLSYNEQFF.